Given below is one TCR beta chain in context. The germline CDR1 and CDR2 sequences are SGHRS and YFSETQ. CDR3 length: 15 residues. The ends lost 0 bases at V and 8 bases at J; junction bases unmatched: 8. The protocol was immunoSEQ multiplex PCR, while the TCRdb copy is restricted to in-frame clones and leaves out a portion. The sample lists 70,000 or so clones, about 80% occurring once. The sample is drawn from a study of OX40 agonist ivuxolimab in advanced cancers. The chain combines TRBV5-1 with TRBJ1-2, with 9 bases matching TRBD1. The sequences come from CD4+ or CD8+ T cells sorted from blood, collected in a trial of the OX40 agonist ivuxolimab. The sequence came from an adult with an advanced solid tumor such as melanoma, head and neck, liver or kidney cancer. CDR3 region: CASSLAGDREDGYTF. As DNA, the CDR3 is TGCGCCAGCAGCTTGGCGGGGGACAGGGAGGACGGCTACACCTTC.